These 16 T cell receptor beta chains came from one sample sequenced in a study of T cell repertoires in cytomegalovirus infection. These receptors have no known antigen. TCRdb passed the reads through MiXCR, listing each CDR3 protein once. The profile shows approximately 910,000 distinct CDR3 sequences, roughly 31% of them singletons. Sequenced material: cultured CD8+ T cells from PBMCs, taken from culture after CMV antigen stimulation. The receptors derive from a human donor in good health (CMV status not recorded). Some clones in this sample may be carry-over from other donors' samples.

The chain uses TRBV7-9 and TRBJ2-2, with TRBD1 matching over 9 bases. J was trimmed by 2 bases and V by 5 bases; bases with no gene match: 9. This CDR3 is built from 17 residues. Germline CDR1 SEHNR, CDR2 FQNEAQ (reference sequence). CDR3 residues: CASSPRDRETNTGELFF. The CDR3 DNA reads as TGTGCCAGCAGCCCGCGGGACAGGGAAACTAACACCGGGGAGCTGTTTTTT.

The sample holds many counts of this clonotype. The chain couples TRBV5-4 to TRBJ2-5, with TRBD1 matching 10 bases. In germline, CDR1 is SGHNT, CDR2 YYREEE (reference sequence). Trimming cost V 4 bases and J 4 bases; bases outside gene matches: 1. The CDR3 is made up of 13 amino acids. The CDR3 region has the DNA TGTGCCAGCAGCCGGACAGGGGGAGAGACCCAGTACTTC. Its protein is CASSRTGGETQYF. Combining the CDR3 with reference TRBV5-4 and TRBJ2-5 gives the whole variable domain ETGVTQSPTHLIKTRGQQVTLRCSSQSGHNTVSWYQQALGQGPQFIFQYYREEENGRGNFPPRFSGLQFPNYSSELNVNALELDDSALYLCASSRTGGETQYFGPGTRLLVL.

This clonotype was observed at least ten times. This CDR3 is CASSLGANEQFF. CDR3 in DNA: TGTGCCAGCAGCTTAGGGGCCAATGAGCAGTTCTTC. The chain carries TRBV7-2 and TRBJ2-1, with unresolved D. Germline CDR1 is SGHTA and CDR2 is FQGNSA. This CDR3 has 12 amino acids. With 1 base removed from V and 6 bases from J, the gap between germline ends came to 4 bases.

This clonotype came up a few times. CDR3 in amino acids: CASSASGLRDQPQHF. CDR3 bases: TGTGCCAGCAGTGCCTCGGGACTGAGAGATCAGCCCCAGCATTTT. J is TRBJ1-5 and V is TRBV6-2 or TRBV6-3; D might be TRBD1 (5 bases). The CDR3 spans 15 residues. Trimming stripped 5 bases from V and 5 bases from J, with 16 bases between. Per the germline V gene, CDR1 is MNHEY and CDR2 is SVGEGT.

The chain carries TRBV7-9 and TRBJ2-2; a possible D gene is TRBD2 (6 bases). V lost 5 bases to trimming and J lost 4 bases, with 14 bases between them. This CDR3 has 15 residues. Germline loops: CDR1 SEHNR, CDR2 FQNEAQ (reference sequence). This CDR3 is CASSLMRDGTGELFF. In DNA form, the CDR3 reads TGTGCCAGCAGCCTAATGCGGGATGGCACCGGGGAGCTGTTTTTT.

The CDR3 nucleotides are TGCGCCAGCAGCTTGATTGGAGAGCAGTACTTC. Translation: CASSLIGEQYF. V usage is TRBV5-1 and J usage is TRBJ2-7; D is uncertain. The germline V gene has CDR1 SGHRS and CDR2 YFSETQ. The germline V and J ends were trimmed by 1 base and 7 bases, with 6 bases remaining between them. This CDR3 is 11 amino acids long. The whole variable domain, remainder taken from reference TRBV5-1 and TRBJ2-7, is KAGVTQTPRYLIKTRGQQVTLSCSPISGHRSVSWYQQTPGQGLQFLFEYFSETQRNKGNFPGRFSGRQFSNSRSEMNVSTLELGDSALYLCASSLIGEQYFGPGTRLTVT.

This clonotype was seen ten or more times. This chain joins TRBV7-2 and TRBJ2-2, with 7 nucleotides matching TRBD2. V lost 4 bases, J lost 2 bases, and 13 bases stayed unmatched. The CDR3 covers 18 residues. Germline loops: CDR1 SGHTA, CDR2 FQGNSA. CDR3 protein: CASSSGPPGLLNTGELFF. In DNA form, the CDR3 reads TGTGCCAGCAGCTCCGGGCCCCCGGGACTACTAAACACCGGGGAGCTGTTTTTT.

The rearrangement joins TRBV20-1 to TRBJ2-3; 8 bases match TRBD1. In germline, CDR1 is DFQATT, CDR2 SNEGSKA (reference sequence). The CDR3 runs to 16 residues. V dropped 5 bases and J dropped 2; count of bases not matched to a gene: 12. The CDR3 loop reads CSADRGEDLATDTQYF. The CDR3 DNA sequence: TGCAGTGCTGACAGGGGAGAAGACCTGGCCACAGATACGCAGTATTTT.

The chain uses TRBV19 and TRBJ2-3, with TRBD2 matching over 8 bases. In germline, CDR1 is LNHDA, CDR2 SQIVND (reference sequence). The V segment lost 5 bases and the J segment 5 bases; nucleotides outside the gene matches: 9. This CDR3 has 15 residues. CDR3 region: CASSGAGEGEDTQYF. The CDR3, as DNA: TGTGCCAGTAGTGGAGCGGGGGAAGGAGAAGATACGCAGTATTTT.

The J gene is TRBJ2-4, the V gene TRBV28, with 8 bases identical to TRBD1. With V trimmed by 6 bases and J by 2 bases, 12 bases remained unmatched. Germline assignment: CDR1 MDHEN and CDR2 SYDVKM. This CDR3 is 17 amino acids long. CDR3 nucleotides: TGTGCCAGCAGACCAACGACAGGGGTCCTAACCAAAAACATTCAGTACTTC. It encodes CASRPTTGVLTKNIQYF.

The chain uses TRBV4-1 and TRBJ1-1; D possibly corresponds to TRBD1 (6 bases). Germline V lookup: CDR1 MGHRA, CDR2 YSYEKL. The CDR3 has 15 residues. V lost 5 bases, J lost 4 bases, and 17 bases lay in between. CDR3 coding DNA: TGCGCCAGCAGCGCCCTAGGGGGTGGTGGCACTGAAGCTTTCTTT. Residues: CASSALGGGGTEAFF.

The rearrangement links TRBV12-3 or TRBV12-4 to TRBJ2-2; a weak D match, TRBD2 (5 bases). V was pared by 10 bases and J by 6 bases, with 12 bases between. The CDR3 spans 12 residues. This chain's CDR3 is CATSGGSGELFF. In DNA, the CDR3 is TGTGCCACCAGCGGCGGCTCCGGGGAGCTGTTTTTT.

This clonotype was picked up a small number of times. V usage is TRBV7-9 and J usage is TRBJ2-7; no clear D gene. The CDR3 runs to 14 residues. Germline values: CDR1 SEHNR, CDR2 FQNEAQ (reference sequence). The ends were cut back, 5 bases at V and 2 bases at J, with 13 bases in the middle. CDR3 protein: CASSPPGPPYEQYV. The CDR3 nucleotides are TGTGCCAGCAGCCCCCCCGGGCCCCCCTACGAGCAGTACGTC.

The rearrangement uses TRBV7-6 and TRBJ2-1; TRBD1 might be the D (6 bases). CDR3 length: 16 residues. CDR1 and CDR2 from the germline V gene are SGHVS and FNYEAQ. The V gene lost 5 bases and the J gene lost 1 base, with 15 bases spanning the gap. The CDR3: CASSGTRGRSYNEQFF. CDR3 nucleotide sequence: TGTGCCAGCAGCGGGACCAGGGGAAGGTCCTACAATGAGCAGTTCTTC.

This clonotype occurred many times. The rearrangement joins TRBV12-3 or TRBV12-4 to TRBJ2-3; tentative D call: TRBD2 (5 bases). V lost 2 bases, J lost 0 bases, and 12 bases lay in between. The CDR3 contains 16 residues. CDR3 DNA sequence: TGTGCCAGCAGTTTATCCGCGGGCGTAAGCACAGATACGCAGTATTTT. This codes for CASSLSAGVSTDTQYF.

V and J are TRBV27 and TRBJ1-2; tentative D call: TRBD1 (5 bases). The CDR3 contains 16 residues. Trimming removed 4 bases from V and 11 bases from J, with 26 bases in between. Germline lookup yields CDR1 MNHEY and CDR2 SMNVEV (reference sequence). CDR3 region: CASSSLSQAPGDAYTF. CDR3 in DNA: TGTGCCAGCAGTTCACTCTCACAGGCCCCCGGGGACGCTTACACCTTC.